One sample yielded the 20 T cell receptor beta chains listed below, sequenced in a study of shared clonotypes between healthy human individuals. Some clones are missing from TCRdb's copy, which holds only in-frame ones; the method was immunoSEQ multiplex PCR. The data hold just over 2,000,000 clones, with about 95% observed a single time. Sequences were obtained from naive CD4+ T cells sorted from blood. Sample subset: CD45RA+ positively selected. The source of these receptors is a young man in good health.

This clone was seen a single time. This may stem from a read error, because a much larger clone lies one nucleotide away. This chain connects TRBV5-1 to TRBJ1-1; D is ambiguous. The CDR3 covers 13 residues. V was shortened by 0 bases and J by 4 bases, with 7 bases between the two germline ends. In germline, CDR1 is SGHRS, CDR2 YFSETQ. CDR3: CASSLELSTEAFF. As DNA, the CDR3 is TGCGCCAGCAGCTTGGAGCTGAGCACTGAAGCTTTCTTT.

V is TRBV13 and J is TRBJ2-7, with D possibly matching TRBD2 (5 bases). The CDR3 runs to 16 residues. Germline V CDR1 and CDR2: PRHDT, FYEKMQ (reference sequence). V was clipped by 0 bases and J by 3 bases, with 15 bases between them. The CDR3 spells CASSLGRGRYYYEQYF. The CDR3 coding sequence is TGTGCCAGCAGCTTAGGCCGCGGGCGATATTACTACGAGCAGTACTTC.

V gene TRBV30 combines with J gene TRBJ2-3; D remains ambiguous. The CDR3 loop spans 12 amino acids. The V gene's germline CDR1 is GTSNPN and CDR2 SVGIG (reference sequence). V was clipped by 1 base and J by 9 bases, with 11 bases between them. CDR3 loop: CAWSDQTGTQYF. CDR3 nucleotide sequence: TGTGCCTGGAGTGACCAGACTGGGACGCAGTATTTT. The variable domain in full, with the rest retrieved from reference TRBV30 and TRBJ2-3, is SQTIHQWPATLVQPVGSPLSLECTVEGTSNPNLYWYRQAAGRGLQLLFYSVGIGQISSEVPQNLSASRPQDRQFILSSKKLLLSDSGFYLCAWSDQTGTQYFGPGTRLTVL.

This chain uses TRBV11-3 with TRBJ2-5, with a weak D call TRBD2 (5 bases). The CDR3 totals 18 residues. V shed 5 bases and J shed 0 bases, with 22 bases lying between them. CDR1 and CDR2 (germline): SGHNT, YENEEA. Here the CDR3 reads CASSRGLGSPPNQETQYF. For the CDR3, the DNA is TGTGCCAGCAGCCGAGGATTGGGGAGTCCCCCCAACCAAGAGACCCAGTACTTC.

This clone was detected only once. J is TRBJ2-5 and V is TRBV6-1; D is ambiguous. Trimming cost V 4 bases and J 7 bases, with 13 bases left between them. CDR3 length: 13 residues. Looked up from germline, CDR1 is MNHNS and CDR2 is SASEGT. The CDR3 sequence: CASSGTPVGTQYF. The CDR3 DNA follows: TGTGCCAGCAGTGGTACCCCGGTAGGGACCCAGTACTTC.

On this clone itself: The identical CDR3 is also encoded by other nucleotide sequences in the sample. CDR3 coding DNA: TGCGCCAGCAGCTCGGGACAGCCCAATCAGCCCCAGCATTTT. This sequence encodes CASSSGQPNQPQHF. The chain carries TRBV5-1 and TRBJ1-5, with TRBD1 matching over 7 bases. The J segment lost 3 bases and the V segment lost 3 bases, leaving 3 bases of the junction unmatched. The CDR3 extends over 14 amino acids. CDR1 is SGHRS and CDR2 is YFSETQ in the germline V gene.

The chain is built from TRBV7-2 and TRBJ1-6, with D perhaps TRBD1 (6 bases). The CDR3 has 16 residues. CDR1 SGHTA and CDR2 FQGNSA come from the germline V gene. The V and J ends lost 2 bases and 9 bases respectively, with 17 bases between them. The DNA of the CDR3 is TGTGCCAGCAGCTTATCATCTACAGGGCAGGGTTCACCCCTCCACTTT. This encodes CASSLSSTGQGSPLHF.

The chain uses TRBV30 and TRBJ1-2; D is perhaps TRBD1 (5 bases). V shed 1 base and J shed 3 bases, with 9 bases lying between them. Per germline, CDR1 GTSNPN and CDR2 SVGIG (reference sequence). This CDR3 spans 13 amino acids. This chain's CDR3 is CAWSDRRDYGYTF. The CDR3 nucleotides read TGTGCCTGGAGTGACAGGAGGGACTATGGCTACACCTTC.

V and J are TRBV29-1 and TRBJ1-2; D is perhaps TRBD1 (5 bases). Looked up from germline, CDR1 is SQVTM and CDR2 is ANQGSEA. The CDR3 sequence is 14 residues long. V was shortened by 6 bases and J by 3 bases, with 17 bases between the two germline ends. In DNA, the CDR3 is TGCAGCGTCGAGGGGAAGGGAGTAGACTATGGCTACACCTTC. This sequence encodes CSVEGKGVDYGYTF.

The gene calls are TRBV30 and TRBJ1-2; D gene ambiguous. Trimming took off 4 bases at V and 2 bases at J, with 17 bases between the two ends. This CDR3 has 15 amino acids. The germline V gene encodes CDR1 GTSNPN and CDR2 SVGIG (reference sequence). CDR3 coding DNA: TGTGCCTGGAATCCCCCTGCCATGGGAAACTATGGCTACACCTTC. This sequence encodes CAWNPPAMGNYGYTF. Complete variable domain (other parts from reference TRBV30 and TRBJ1-2): SQTIHQWPATLVQPVGSPLSLECTVEGTSNPNLYWYRQAAGRGLQLLFYSVGIGQISSEVPQNLSASRPQDRQFILSSKKLLLSDSGFYLCAWNPPAMGNYGYTFGSGTRLTVV.

The V and J genes are TRBV6-5 and TRBJ1-6; 8 nucleotides match TRBD1. The CDR3 has 15 amino acids. CDR1 is MNHEY, CDR2 SVGAGI, per germline. After removal of 6 bases from V and 8 bases from J, the junction contained 9 bases not matched to a gene. DNA for the CDR3: TGTGCCAGCAGCCAAGTGGACAGGGTCGATTCACCCCTCCACTTT. Protein: CASSQVDRVDSPLHF.

Remarks on this clone: The same CDR3 can be traced to other DNA sequences in this sample. The genes are TRBV27 and TRBJ1-5; no clear D. Germline V gene lookup returns CDR1 MNHEY and CDR2 SMNVEV (reference sequence). V was pared by 6 bases and J by 1 base, with 7 bases between. The CDR3 has 13 residues. DNA of the CDR3: TGTGCCAGCAGGGCGGGGAGCAATCAGCCCCAGCATTTT. Its protein product is CASRAGSNQPQHF.

This clone was seen just once. The V gene is TRBV4-1, the J gene TRBJ1-4; D is possibly TRBD1 (5 bases). V lost 3 bases and J 10 bases, leaving 18 bases between the germline ends. This CDR3 region has 15 residues. Germline values: CDR1 MGHRA, CDR2 YSYEKL. The CDR3 reads CASSQDTARFGKLFF. For the CDR3, the DNA is TGCGCCAGCAGCCAGGACACGGCGAGGTTTGGAAAACTGTTTTTT.

The V call is TRBV7-9, the J call TRBJ2-1, with D uncertain. This CDR3 contains 15 residues. Between the trimmed V and J ends, which lost 0 bases and 9 bases, there was a span of 15 bases. The germline CDR1 and CDR2 sequences are SEHNR and FQNEAQ (reference sequence). CDR3 residues: CASSLAELIPFEQFF. In DNA, the CDR3 is TGTGCCAGCAGCTTAGCGGAACTAATTCCGTTTGAGCAGTTCTTC.

The chain recombines TRBV7-9 with TRBJ1-5, with a weak D call TRBD1 (5 bases). V lost 5 bases and J lost 0, with 8 bases in between. This CDR3 is 14 amino acids long. Looked up from germline, CDR1 is SEHNR and CDR2 is FQNEAQ (reference sequence). For the CDR3, the DNA is TGTGCCAGCAGCCAGGACACTAGCAATCAGCCCCAGCATTTT. Translating it yields CASSQDTSNQPQHF.

This clone showed up just once. The same CDR3 arises from other DNA sequences in this sample as well. This rearrangement joins TRBV25-1 to TRBJ1-6, with D unresolved. There are 13 residues in the CDR3. CDR1 MGHDK and CDR2 SYGVNS come from the germline V gene. Trimming left V 2 bases short and J 3 bases short, with 2 bases between. CDR3 residues: CASSEVYNSPLHF. The CDR3 nucleotides read TGTGCCAGCAGTGAAGTCTATAATTCACCCCTCCACTTT.

The chain carries TRBV7-3 and TRBJ1-2, with TRBD1 as a possible D gene (5 bases). Germline CDR1 and CDR2: SGHTA and FQGTGA. The CDR3 is 16 amino acids. Deletions cut 0 bases from V and 8 bases from J, with 19 bases between. This chain's CDR3 is CASSLTGTSILKGYTF. The CDR3 nucleotides are TGTGCCAGCAGCTTAACCGGGACCTCCATTTTGAAGGGCTACACCTTC. The full variable domain, with the rest looked up from reference TRBV7-3 and TRBJ1-2, is GAGVSQTPSNKVTEKGKYVELRCDPISGHTALYWYRQSLGQGPEFLIYFQGTGAADDSGLPNDRFFAVRPEGSVSTLKIQRTERGDSAVYLCASSLTGTSILKGYTFGSGTRLTVV.

In this sample, this clone turned up once. The V gene is TRBV27, the J gene TRBJ2-3, with 9 bases that match TRBD2. The CDR3 spans 16 residues. CDR1 and CDR2 (germline): MNHEY, SMNVEV (reference sequence). The V gene end was trimmed by 5 bases and the J gene end by 0 bases; junction bases not matched to a gene: 6. The CDR3 DNA reads as TGTGCCAGCAGTCGGACTAGCGTTCCTAGCACAGATACGCAGTATTTT. Translation: CASSRTSVPSTDTQYF.

CDR3 in DNA: TGTGCCTCGACCCCAGGTCTTCCTAATTCACCCCTCCACTTT. This encodes CASTPGLPNSPLHF. J is TRBJ1-6 and V is TRBV2; no definite D call. Looked up from germline, CDR1 is SNHLY and CDR2 is FYNNEI. The V end was cut by 11 bases, the J end by 6 bases, with 17 bases between. The length of the CDR3 is 14 residues.

V usage is TRBV6-5 and J usage is TRBJ2-7, with a weak D call TRBD2 (5 bases). Germline V gives CDR1 MNHEY, CDR2 SVGAGI. This CDR3 is built from 11 residues. V was shortened by 4 bases and J by 9 bases, with 10 bases between the two germline ends. The CDR3 region is CASSSKRGQYF. The CDR3 DNA reads as TGTGCCAGCAGTTCTAAACGGGGGCAGTACTTC.